Below are 22 T cell receptor beta chains sequenced from a single sample in a study of CD8 T cells in ankylosing spondylitis. A single record per CDR3 protein comes from TCRdb applying MiXCR to the 5' RACE reads. The table includes 200,000 to 300,000 distinct CDR3 sequences, about 30% detected once. The source material was blood, either unsorted or a sorted T cell fraction (not recorded which). The receptors here all came from a male donor with ankylosing spondylitis or in good health (not recorded which).

This clonotype showed up just once. The V gene is TRBV13, the J gene TRBJ1-1; perhaps TRBD1 as D (6 bases). Germline V CDR1 and CDR2: PRHDT, FYEKMQ (reference sequence). The CDR3 contains 15 residues. The V end lost 4 bases, the J end lost 0 bases, and 12 bases lay between the germline ends. For the CDR3, the DNA is TGTGCCAGCAGCTCCCGGACAGAATTGAACACTGAAGCTTTCTTT. Translating gives CASSSRTELNTEAFF.

This clonotype was seen only once. The CDR3: CSALQEAGSNQPQHF. DNA for the CDR3: TGCAGTGCTTTACAGGAGGCTGGTAGCAATCAGCCCCAGCATTTT. The chain combines TRBV20-1 with TRBJ1-5; possibly TRBD1 for D (5 bases). In germline, CDR1 is DFQATT, CDR2 SNEGSKA (reference sequence). V shed 5 bases and J shed 0 bases, with 14 bases lying between them. This CDR3 contains 15 residues.

This clonotype was seen a few times. This chain links TRBV20-1 with TRBJ2-3; either TRBD1 or TRBD2 may fit D (5 bases each). The CDR3 has 17 residues. Per germline, CDR1 DFQATT and CDR2 SNEGSKA (reference sequence). The V end lost 2 bases, the J end lost 0 bases, and 18 bases lay between the germline ends. The CDR3 DNA is TGCAGTGCTAGACAAATGGGGTGGGACCTCAGCACAGATACGCAGTATTTT. This encodes CSARQMGWDLSTDTQYF.

This chain connects TRBV5-1 to TRBJ2-7, with TRBD2 as a possible D gene (5 bases). Germline V gene lookup returns CDR1 SGHRS and CDR2 YFSETQ. CDR3 length equals 13 residues. Trimming left V 7 bases short and J 0 bases short, with 11 bases between. The CDR3 region is CASRDYGSYEQYF. CDR3 nucleotide sequence: TGCGCCAGCCGTGACTACGGCTCCTACGAGCAGTACTTC.

The chain employs TRBV20-1 and TRBJ2-1, with a tentative D call TRBD2 (5 bases). The CDR3 sequence is 15 residues long. CDR1 DFQATT and CDR2 SNEGSKA come from the germline V gene (reference sequence). V was cut by 6 bases and J by 7 bases, with 22 bases left in between. DNA of the CDR3: TGCAGTGCCACCTTACTAAATAGAGGGCGGAATGAGCAGTTCTTC. It is translated as CSATLLNRGRNEQFF.

This clonotype was seen more than once but under ten times. The rearrangement links TRBV20-1 to TRBJ2-1, with 11 positions matching TRBD2. The germline V gene encodes CDR1 DFQATT and CDR2 SNEGSKA (reference sequence). The CDR3 totals 15 residues. V shed 1 base, J shed 8 bases, and the junction held 7 bases outside the gene matches. CDR3 in amino acids: CSARGARGLADEQFF. The DNA of the CDR3 is TGCAGTGCTAGAGGGGCCAGGGGACTAGCGGATGAGCAGTTCTTC.

This clonotype occurred a few times. The CDR3 bases are TGTGCCAGCAGTCCGGGACAGGGTCCTGGCTACACCTTC. This codes for CASSPGQGPGYTF. The chain combines TRBV6-2 or TRBV6-3 with TRBJ1-2; 9 bases map to TRBD1. Germline CDR1 is MNHEY and CDR2 is SVGEGT. The CDR3 runs 13 residues. Unmatched junction bases numbered 5, after V lost 5 bases and J lost 7 bases.

The chain recombines TRBV28 with TRBJ2-7; possibly TRBD1 or TRBD2 for D (5 bases each). V shed 11 bases and J shed 2 bases, with 10 bases lying between them. The length of the CDR3 is 11 residues. Germline values: CDR1 MDHEN, CDR2 SYDVKM. CDR3: CAARGPYEQYF. The CDR3 DNA follows: TGTGCCGCCCGGGGCCCCTACGAGCAGTACTTC.

The chain has TRBV7-9 and TRBJ1-4, with D maybe TRBD1 (5 bases). This CDR3 is built from 14 residues. The V and J ends lost 4 bases and 4 bases respectively, with 10 bases between them. CDR1 is SEHNR and CDR2 is FQNEAQ in the germline V gene (reference sequence). CDR3 sequence: CASSSTDYNEKLFF. Written as DNA, the CDR3 is TGTGCCAGCAGCTCGACAGACTATAATGAAAAACTGTTTTTT.

This chain connects TRBV28 to TRBJ2-7; tentatively, D is TRBD1 (6 bases). Trimming cost V 3 bases and J 7 bases, with 10 bases left between them. Germline-derived CDR1 and CDR2 are MDHEN and SYDVKM. CDR3 length equals 12 residues. The CDR3 spells CASSFDRTEQYF. The DNA for the CDR3 is TGTGCCAGCAGTTTCGACAGGACAGAGCAGTACTTC.

The chain combines TRBV4-1 with TRBJ1-2; 9 bases agree with TRBD1. The J segment lost 1 base and the V segment lost 2 bases, leaving 8 bases of the junction unmatched. The CDR3 length is 17 residues. The germline gives CDR1 MGHRA, CDR2 YSYEKL. This chain's CDR3 is CASSQPVRDRVNYGYTF. The CDR3 bases are TGCGCCAGCAGCCAACCTGTCCGGGACAGGGTTAACTATGGCTACACCTTC.

This clonotype has only a few counts. The chain carries TRBV20-1 and TRBJ2-3; perhaps TRBD1 as D (6 bases). In germline, CDR1 is DFQATT, CDR2 SNEGSKA (reference sequence). Trimming stripped 5 bases from V and 1 base from J, with 13 bases between. The CDR3 totals 14 residues. CDR3 sequence reads: CSAWDTRGTDTQYF. For the CDR3, the DNA is TGCAGTGCTTGGGACACCAGGGGCACAGATACGCAGTATTTT.

The chain joins TRBV28 to TRBJ1-5, with D possibly matching TRBD1 (6 bases). Germline assignment: CDR1 MDHEN and CDR2 SYDVKM. The CDR3 totals 16 residues. V lost 6 bases to trimming and J lost 4 bases, with 19 bases between them. In nucleotides, the CDR3 is TGTGCCAGCAGCCCTTCTTTGGCAGGGGAGAATCAGCCCCAGCATTTT. The encoded protein is CASSPSLAGENQPQHF.

Only a few counts were recorded for this clonotype. The chain has TRBV5-5 and TRBJ1-6; D gene unclear. The CDR3 loop spans 14 amino acids. V was clipped by 0 bases and J by 12 bases, with 13 bases between them. Germline CDR1 reads SGHKS; CDR2 reads YYEKEE (reference sequence). As DNA, the CDR3 is TGTGCCAGCAGCTTGGGTATGGCCTACGGACCCCTCCACTTT. Protein: CASSLGMAYGPLHF.

The chain recombines TRBV5-1 with TRBJ2-7, with a possible D match to TRBD2 (5 bases). The V gene lost 4 bases and the J gene lost 4 bases, with 18 bases spanning the gap. Looked up from germline, CDR1 is SGHRS and CDR2 is YFSETQ. This CDR3 has 15 amino acids. CDR3 DNA: TGCGCCAGCAGCCATACAACGGGGTTACGGTACGAGCAGTACTTC. It codes for CASSHTTGLRYEQYF.

The chain joins TRBV20-1 to TRBJ1-5; D possibly corresponds to TRBD1 (5 bases). V shed 5 bases and J shed 7 bases, with 18 bases lying between them. Germline V gives CDR1 DFQATT, CDR2 SNEGSKA (reference sequence). This CDR3 comprises 14 residues. The CDR3 spells CSAHDSPSGQPQHF. The DNA of the CDR3 is TGCAGTGCTCACGACAGCCCATCGGGCCAGCCCCAGCATTTT.

The genes are TRBV29-1 and TRBJ1-1; D is uncertain. This CDR3 is 16 amino acids long. CDR1 and CDR2 (germline): SQVTM, ANQGSEA. V lost 2 bases and J 1 base, leaving 17 bases between the germline ends. CDR3 amino acids: CSVESDLWTENTEAFF. As DNA, the CDR3 is TGCAGCGTTGAATCTGATTTGTGGACTGAGAACACTGAAGCTTTCTTT.

This clonotype was observed a handful of times. The V gene is TRBV12-3 or TRBV12-4, the J gene TRBJ1-5, with 9 bases that match TRBD1. This CDR3 contains 17 residues. V shed 5 bases, J shed 6 bases, and the junction held 14 bases outside the gene matches. This CDR3 reads CASSQDRGIPNSQPQHF. DNA for the CDR3: TGTGCCAGCAGTCAGGACAGGGGAATCCCCAATAGTCAGCCCCAGCATTTT.

The CDR3 coding sequence is TGCGCCAGCAGCTTGGCCAGGGTCGGGGAAACAGATACGCAGTATTTT. This encodes CASSLARVGETDTQYF. The V and J genes are TRBV5-1 and TRBJ2-3; tentatively, D is TRBD1 or TRBD2 (5 bases each). The CDR3 has 16 residues. The V gene lost 0 bases and the J gene lost 3 bases, with 14 bases spanning the gap. The germline CDR1 and CDR2 sequences are SGHRS and YFSETQ.

V gene TRBV12-3 or TRBV12-4 combines with J gene TRBJ1-4, with D possibly matching TRBD1 (5 bases). The CDR3 is 15 residues long. The germline V and J ends were trimmed by 3 bases and 3 bases, with 11 bases remaining between them. The CDR3 sequence is CASSFTGGANEKLFF. The CDR3 region has the DNA TGTGCCAGCAGTTTCACAGGAGGCGCTAATGAAAAACTGTTTTTT.

This clonotype has only a few counts. The gene calls are TRBV6-5 and TRBJ2-5; D not resolved. Per germline, CDR1 MNHEY and CDR2 SVGAGI. The V and J ends lost 0 bases and 0 bases respectively, with 2 bases between them. This CDR3 spans 13 amino acids. The CDR3: CASSYSNQETQYF. As DNA, the CDR3 is TGTGCCAGCAGTTACTCGAACCAAGAGACCCAGTACTTC.

The CDR3, as DNA: TGCAGTGTTGGTCGAAACCCCTACACCTTC. Amino acids: CSVGRNPYTF. The rearrangement links TRBV20-1 to TRBJ1-2; D gene uncertain. This CDR3 is built from 10 residues. Germline V lookup: CDR1 DFQATT, CDR2 SNEGSKA (reference sequence). V lost 7 bases to trimming and J lost 10 bases, with 13 bases between them.